Listed below are T cell receptor beta chains from one sample, sequenced in a study of T-cell memory formation after mild COVID-19. One entry per CDR3 protein results from TCRdb running MiXCR on the 5' RACE reads. Among around 510,000 distinct CDR3 sequences listed, about a fifth were seen once. The specimen sequenced was PBMCs or a T cell subset sorted from them (not recorded which). All receptors come from an adult woman who had mild COVID-19 (a few samples of this study predate the infection). Cell type and time point are not known. Each CDR3 is given with its conserved first and last residue. The D gene is left open where the match is weak. Size tells how often a clone was seen (once, few, many) or the class of an expanded clone, and some rows leave it out.

>TRBD1|.|TRBJ2-7|TRBV20-1
TGCAGTGCCGGACAGGCAAACGAGCAGTACTTC
CSAGQANEQYF
>TRBD2|few|TRBJ2-7|TRBV7-2
TGTGCCAGCAGTCGAACTAGCGGGAGACCCCACGAGCAGTACTTC
CASSRTSGRPHEQYF
>.|few|TRBJ2-2|TRBV27
TGTGCCAGCCAGGAGTGGAACACCGGGGAGCTGTTTTTT
CASQEWNTGELFF
>.|many|TRBJ2-5|TRBV7-9
TGTGCCAGCAGCTTAATGTCAGAGGGCCAGTACTTC
CASSLMSEGQYF
>TRBD1|many|TRBJ1-1|TRBV3-1
TGTGCCAGCAGCTCACTCGGGACAGGGGGCACTGAAGCTTTCTTT
CASSSLGTGGTEAFF
>.|.|TRBJ2-2|TRBV7-2
TGTGCCAGCAGCCGGCAGATGGGGACCGGGGAGCTGTTTTTT
CASSRQMGTGELFF
>.|.|TRBJ2-1|TRBV24-1
TGTGCCACCGCCTTGGGTGACGGCGGCTCCTACAATGAGCAGTTCTTC
CATALGDGGSYNEQFF
>.|.|TRBJ1-2|TRBV9
TGTGCCAGCAGCGTAGGCCCCACTATGGGAGGCTACACCTTC
CASSVGPTMGGYTF
>TRBD1|few|TRBJ2-1|TRBV6-6
TGTGCCAGCAGTCCCTCTCCAGGGGGCCGGGGTAGTGAGCAGTTCTTC
CASSPSPGGRGSEQFF
>.|.|TRBJ2-5|TRBV30
TGTGCCTGGAGCGGTGGGGAGACCCAGTACTTC
CAWSGGETQYF
>.|.|TRBJ2-1|TRBV24-1
TGTGCCACCATGGAAGGGGATGAGCAGTTCTTC
CATMEGDEQFF
>.|.|TRBJ1-1|TRBV20-1
TGCAGTGCTAGGCGACGGGCCGGGAACACTGAAGCTTTCTTT
CSARRRAGNTEAFF
>.|.|TRBJ1-1|TRBV19
TGTGCCAGTAGTATTGTGGAAAGGGGAACTGAAGCTTTCTTT
CASSIVERGTEAFF
>.|.|TRBJ1-3|TRBV9
TGTGCCAGCAGCGTAGACGGACAGCTCACAGGAAACACCATATATTTT
CASSVDGQLTGNTIYF
>TRBD2|few|TRBJ2-5|TRBV7-2
TGTGCCAGCAGCTACCCGAGCGGGGGGGCCTTTGAGACCCAGTACTTC
CASSYPSGGAFETQYF
>TRBD1|.|TRBJ1-2|TRBV6-1
TGTGCCAGCAAAGGACAGGGGGCCACTAACTATGGCTACACCTTC
CASKGQGATNYGYTF
>.|.|TRBJ2-5|TRBV7-9
TGTGCCAGCAGCTCCCTGGTGCGCGGAGCGTACCAAGAGACCCAGTACTTC
CASSSLVRGAYQETQYF
>TRBD1|.|TRBJ1-1|TRBV12-3/TRBV12-4
TGTGCCAGCAGTTCCTTGGTCACAGGGGTGAACACTGAAGCTTTCTTT
CASSSLVTGVNTEAFF
>TRBD2|.|TRBJ2-3|TRBV15
TGTGCCACCAGCAGAGACAAAGGAAGGGAGCGGGAGGTCGAAGATACGCAGTATTTT
CATSRDKGREREVEDTQYF
>TRBD2|.|TRBJ2-5|TRBV3-1
TGTGCCAGCAGCCGGGGACTAGCGGGAGCAATGGAAGAGACCCAGTACTTC
CASSRGLAGAMEETQYF
>.|.|TRBJ2-3|TRBV5-1
TGCGCCAGCAGCTTGGCCGCGAAGGCCTCAGATACGCAGTATTTT
CASSLAAKASDTQYF
>.|few|TRBJ1-5|TRBV6-6
TGTGCCAGCAGTTACTCATACTCAGGGGTCAGCAATCAGCCCCAGCATTTT
CASSYSYSGVSNQPQHF
>TRBD1|few|TRBJ1-2|TRBV4-1
TGCGCCAGCAGCCAGCAAATTACAGGGGGCGGCTCTAACTATGGCTACACCTTC
CASSQQITGGGSNYGYTF
>TRBD1|.|TRBJ1-2|TRBV27
TGTGCCAGCAGTTCGAACGGACAGGTTAACTATGGCTACACCTTC
CASSSNGQVNYGYTF
>TRBD1|.|TRBJ2-5|TRBV20-1
TGCAGTGCTAGAGATGGGGGACAGGGAGAAGAGACCCAGTACTTC
CSARDGGQGEETQYF
>.|.|TRBJ1-2|TRBV15
TGTGCCACCACCCCCAGGGCAGTTGATGGCTACACCTTC
CATTPRAVDGYTF
>.|once|TRBJ2-7|TRBV7-6
TGTGCCAGCAGCTTAGGAGCTGCGACCTACGAGCAGTACTTC
CASSLGAATYEQYF
>TRBD2|few|TRBJ2-1|TRBV7-9
TGTGCCAGCAGCTTAGGTGGCGGGAGGGGCAATGAGCAGTTCTTC
CASSLGGGRGNEQFF
>TRBD2|few|TRBJ2-3|TRBV5-1
TGCGCCAGCAGCTTTACTAGCGCCAGCACAGATACGCAGTATTTT
CASSFTSASTDTQYF
>TRBD1|.|TRBJ2-1|TRBV7-2
TGTGCCAGCAGCTTAGCGCGGGGGGGACAGGGGGCGAATGAGCAGTTCTTC
CASSLARGGQGANEQFF
>.|.|TRBJ2-1|TRBV7-6
TGTGCCAGCAGCTTAGCGGACTCCCCTTCCTACAATGAGCAGTTCTTC
CASSLADSPSYNEQFF
>.|few|TRBJ2-1|TRBV9
TGTGCCAGCAGCGTAGCGGGGAAGATAAACAATGAGCAGTTCTTC
CASSVAGKINNEQFF
>.|few|TRBJ1-1|TRBV5-1
TGCGCCAGCAACCCGATGGGGACGGGGAACACTGAAGCTTTCTTT
CASNPMGTGNTEAFF
>TRBD1|.|TRBJ2-7|TRBV7-9
TGTGCCAGCAGCGCTATCGGGACAGGGTCGTCCCAGGTACCCTACGAGCAGTACTTC
CASSAIGTGSSQVPYEQYF
>TRBD2|few|TRBJ2-1|TRBV29-1
TGCAGCGTTGGGCTAGCGGGAGTTGAGCAGTTCTTC
CSVGLAGVEQFF
>.|.|TRBJ2-5|TRBV20-1
TGCAGTGCTAGATGGATGAGAGGTTTCCAAGAGACCCAGTACTTC
CSARWMRGFQETQYF
>.|few|TRBJ1-2|TRBV12-3/TRBV12-4
TGTGCCAGCAGTTGGGGCAGTACTAACTATGGCTACACCTTC
CASSWGSTNYGYTF
>TRBD1|few|TRBJ1-2|TRBV29-1
TGCAGCGTCCCTGGACAGGGGGCTGGCTACACCTTC
CSVPGQGAGYTF
>.|few|TRBJ1-1|TRBV12-3/TRBV12-4
TGTGCCAGCAGTTTAAGGAGGGAAGCTTTCTTT
CASSLRREAFF